The 2 T cell receptor beta chains reported below all come from one sample, sequenced in a study of radiotherapy plus CTLA-4 blockade in lung cancer. The protocol was immunoSEQ multiplex PCR, while the TCRdb copy is restricted to in-frame clones and leaves out a portion. The table lists roughly 30,000 clones, roughly four fifths of them singletons. The input for sequencing was peripheral blood, taken from a patient treated with radiotherapy plus ipilimumab. The receptors here all came from a human donor with non-small cell lung cancer that progressed on radiotherapy plus ipilimumab.

The gene calls are TRBV4-1 and TRBJ1-3, with a tentative D call TRBD1 (5 bases). The CDR3 contains 17 residues. V lost 0 bases to trimming and J lost 4 bases, with 16 bases between them. Germline-derived CDR1 and CDR2 are MGHRA and YSYEKL. CDR3 in amino acids: CASSQDLGGMGGNTIYF. The CDR3 DNA sequence: TGCGCCAGCAGCCAAGATTTGGGGGGGATGGGGGGAAACACCATATATTTT.

This clone was seen just once. Mismatch with germline at one junction end may stem from a read error. Other DNA sequences in the same sample also yield this CDR3. The chain joins TRBV7-9 to TRBJ1-2; D possibly corresponds to TRBD1 (5 bases). The CDR3 length is 15 residues. Germline CDR1 and CDR2: SEHNR and FQNEAQ (reference sequence). The CDR3 is CASSLAWAGPYGYTF. The CDR3, as DNA: TGTGCCAGCAGCCTAGCGTGGGCAGGGCCCTATGGCTACACCTTC.